This passage covers 8 T cell receptor beta chains from one sample sequenced in a study of regulatory T cells in long-lasting Graves disease. The time point denotes: newly diagnosed GD, antithyroid drugs for less than 3 months. After RNA was extracted from PBMCs, the TCR library was made from it. Library construction for TCR beta used iRepertoire HTBI primers and Arm-PCR of CDR3 regions. TCRdb redid the calling of the multiplex PCR reads with MiXCR, one entry per CDR3 protein. The sample shows about 310,000 distinct CDR3 sequences, 15% to 20% of them seen only once. The input for sequencing was peripheral blood mononuclear cells (PBMCs), taken at new diagnosis, from a patient treated with antithyroid drugs. The origin of the receptors is a female donor with Graves disease.

This clonotype was seen ten or more times. The V call is TRBV11-3, the J call TRBJ2-1; 7 positions match TRBD2. Germline loops: CDR1 SGHNT, CDR2 YENEEA. This CDR3 is built from 17 residues. V was clipped by 2 bases and J by 7 bases; unmatched bases: 14. CDR3 coding DNA: TGTGCCAGCAGCTTACGGGGGAGGGCCTTTGCAAGGAATGAGCAGTTCTTC. It is translated as CASSLRGRAFARNEQFF.

In its sample, this clonotype was seen many times. This sequence joins TRBV19 and TRBJ1-2; TRBD1 is a possible D gene (5 bases). Looked up from germline, CDR1 is LNHDA and CDR2 is SQIVND (reference sequence). Between the trimmed V and J ends, which lost 2 bases and 4 bases, there was a span of 11 bases. This CDR3 spans 14 amino acids. The DNA for the CDR3 is TGTGCCAGTAGTATACAGGGCCGTGGCTATGGCTACACCTTC. As protein: CASSIQGRGYGYTF. Full variable domain (remainder filled in from reference TRBV19 and TRBJ1-2): DGGITQSPKYLFRKEGQNVTLSCEQNLNHDAMYWYRQDPGQGLRLIYYSQIVNDFQKGDIAEGYSVSREKKESFPLTVTSAQKNPTAFYLCASSIQGRGYGYTFGSGTRLTVV.

This chain links TRBV20-1 with TRBJ2-5; 11 positions match TRBD2. Germline CDR1 and CDR2: DFQATT and SNEGSKA (reference sequence). The CDR3 sequence is 14 residues long. Trimming removed 3 bases from V and 5 bases from J; junction bases left unmatched: 5. DNA of the CDR3: TGCAGTGCTAGGATAGCGGGAGGGGGGGAGACCCAGTACTTC. Translated, it gives CSARIAGGGETQYF.

The rearrangement joins TRBV24-1 to TRBJ2-5; D call uncertain. Germline V gene lookup returns CDR1 KGHDR and CDR2 SFDVKD. The ends were cut back, 2 bases at V and 5 bases at J, with 11 bases in the middle. This CDR3 has 14 residues. CDR3 in DNA: TGTGCCACCAGTGATTCCGACCTGCGGGAGACCCAGTACTTC. It codes for CATSDSDLRETQYF.

Ten or more counts support this clonotype. The genes are TRBV6-1 and TRBJ1-2, with D hard to call. V was cut by 0 bases and J by 7 bases, with 9 bases left in between. The CDR3 has 13 residues. CDR1 is MNHNS, CDR2 SASEGT, per germline. CDR3 sequence: CASSEARVAGYTF. CDR3 DNA: TGTGCCAGCAGTGAAGCAAGGGTGGCTGGCTACACCTTC.

This clonotype was found many times. This chain joins TRBV19 and TRBJ2-7; unclear D gene. The CDR3 is 11 residues long. Trimming removed 6 bases at V and 3 bases at J, with 6 bases between. CDR1 is LNHDA and CDR2 is SQIVND in the germline V gene (reference sequence). CDR3 amino acids: CASSTYYEQYF. For the CDR3, the DNA is TGTGCCAGTAGCACTTACTACGAGCAGTACTTC.

This clonotype was observed a few times. This clone may be a read error of a much larger clone one base away. The rearrangement joins TRBV6-1 to TRBJ2-5, with 7 bases aligning to TRBD2. V dropped 7 bases and J dropped 5; count of bases not matched to a gene: 13. The CDR3 length is 15 residues. Germline CDR1 reads MNHNS; CDR2 reads SASEGT. The CDR3 loop is CASTLLVGGRETQYF. The CDR3 nucleotides read TGTGCCAGCACTCTACTAGTGGGAGGGCGTGAGACCCAGTACTTC.

With respect to this clonotype: A far larger clone is a single base away, which makes a read error likely. V is TRBV27 and J is TRBJ2-5; D might be TRBD2 (6 bases). Trimming cost V 5 bases and J 5 bases, with 18 bases left between them. There are 15 residues in the CDR3. Germline lookup yields CDR1 MNHEY and CDR2 SMNVEV (reference sequence). In nucleotides, the CDR3 is TGTGCCAGCAGTGAAAAGGGACTGGGCGTGGAGACCCAGTACTTC. It yields the protein CASSEKGLGVETQYF.